These T cell receptor beta chains were read from a single sample in a study of shared clonotypes between healthy human individuals. Here immunoSEQ multiplex PCR was the method, and the copy in TCRdb shows in-frame clones only, minus some. The sample includes about 480,000 clones, about 75% seen only once; the top ten take roughly an eighth. The sample taken for sequencing was PBMCs. Receptor source: a woman aged 40 to 50 in good health. Some clones in this sample may be carry-over from other donors' samples. CDR3s include the opening cysteine and the closing phenylalanine or tryptophan. A D gene is named only where the DNA matches it firmly. Some rows have no size entry. The others give once, few or many, or a class for an expanded clone.

size	D	V	J	CDR3	DNA
NA	TRBD2	TRBV5-4	TRBJ2-7	CASSLALAGGTIF	TGTGCCAGCAGCTTGGCACTAGCGGGGGGAACCATTTTC
NA	TRBD1	TRBV28	TRBJ1-2	CASSLPGTGGGGGYTF	TGTGCCAGCAGTTTGCCTGGGACAGGGGGCGGGGGTGGCTACACCTTC
NA	TRBD2	TRBV7-9	TRBJ2-1	CASSLVGTSGRLRNEQFF	TGTGCCAGCAGCTTAGTGGGGACTAGTGGGAGGTTACGAAATGAGCAGTTCTTC
once	NA	TRBV6-1	TRBJ1-4	CASSEGTDNEKLFF	TGTGCCAGCAGTGAGGGTACAGACAATGAAAAACTGTTTTTT
NA	NA	TRBV13	TRBJ2-3	CASSLRATSTDTQYF	TGTGCCAGCAGCCTGCGGGCCACTAGCACAGATACGCAGTATTTT
NA	NA	TRBV11-1	TRBJ2-5	CASSSAARRFQETQYF	TGTGCCAGCAGCTCAGCGGCCCGAAGGTTCCAAGAGACCCAGTACTTC
NA	TRBD2	TRBV5-1	TRBJ2-7	CASSPRTSGSSYEQYF	TGCGCCAGCAGCCCCCGGACTAGCGGGAGTTCCTACGAGCAGTACTTC
NA	NA	TRBV5-4	TRBJ2-1	CASSLGGVYNEQFF	TGTGCCAGCAGCTTGGGGGGCGTCTACAATGAGCAGTTCTTC
NA	NA	TRBV7-7	TRBJ2-3	CASSLSYTGGTDTQYF	TGTGCTAGCAGCTTGTCGTACACAGGTGGCACAGATACGCAGTATTTT
NA	TRBD2	TRBV7-7	TRBJ2-5	CASSLGGRVQETQYF	TGTGCTAGCAGCCTGGGCGGGAGGGTCCAAGAGACCCAGTACTTC
NA	NA	TRBV6-5	TRBJ1-6	CASSYSRGDSPLHF	TGTGCCAGCAGTTACTCGAGAGGGGATTCACCCCTCCACTTT
few	TRBD1	TRBV14	TRBJ1-4	CATAQGGAGEKLFF	TGTGCCACCGCCCAAGGGGGCGCCGGGGAAAAACTGTTTTTT
NA	TRBD2	TRBV19	TRBJ2-7	CASSIYFSGRAVEQYF	TGTGCCAGTAGTATCTACTTTAGCGGGAGGGCCGTCGAGCAGTACTTC
NA	NA	TRBV7-2	TRBJ2-3	CASSLLSSSDTQYF	TGTGCCAGCAGCTTACTCTCGAGTTCGGATACGCAGTATTTT
NA	NA	TRBV9	TRBJ2-7	CASSVGRPEDEQYF	TGTGCCAGCAGCGTAGGCAGACCGGAGGACGAGCAGTACTTC
once	TRBD1	TRBV25-1	TRBJ2-5	CASSPPGGRDWGETQYF	TGTGCCAGCAGTCCCCCAGGGGGCAGGGATTGGGGGGAGACCCAGTACTTC
once	NA	TRBV28	TRBJ1-4	CASSLGILGEKLFF	TGTGCCAGCAGTTTGGGGATACTTGGAGAAAAACTGTTTTTT
NA	NA	TRBV11-2	TRBJ2-5	CASSPRVQETQYF	TGTGCCAGCAGCCCCCGTGTACAAGAGACCCAGTACTTC
NA	TRBD2	TRBV28	TRBJ2-1	CASSSRGLAGAPNEQFF	TGTGCCAGCAGTTCCCGAGGACTAGCGGGAGCCCCCAATGAGCAGTTCTTC
NA	TRBD2	TRBV6-6	TRBJ2-5	CASSKTSGSLWETQYF	TGTGCCAGCAGTAAGACTAGCGGGAGTTTGTGGGAGACCCAGTACTTC
NA	TRBD1	TRBV30	TRBJ1-5	CAWRDSRNQPQHF	TGTGCCTGGCGGGACAGCAGAAATCAGCCCCAGCATTTT
NA	NA	TRBV5-1	TRBJ1-4	CASSFRNSLNEKLFF	TGCGCCAGCAGCTTTAGGAACAGCCTAAATGAAAAACTGTTTTTT
few	TRBD2	TRBV29-1	TRBJ2-1	CSVQREEQFF	TGCAGCGTTCAGCGGGAAGAGCAGTTCTTC
NA	NA	TRBV27	TRBJ1-1	CASSLGRLLNTEAFF	TGTGCCAGCAGTTTAGGTCGGCTATTGAACACTGAAGCTTTCTTT
NA	NA	TRBV19	TRBJ2-1	CASTSGVPQGEQFF	TGTGCCAGTACCTCGGGAGTCCCCCAAGGGGAGCAGTTCTTC
NA	TRBD2	TRBV7-9	TRBJ2-1	CASSQGLAGGYNEQFF	TGCGCCAGCAGCCAAGGGCTAGCGGGAGGCTACAATGAGCAGTTCTTC
NA	TRBD1	TRBV6-5	TRBJ1-1	CASSPGQGRTEAFF	TGTGCCAGCAGTCCGGGACAGGGGAGGACTGAAGCTTTCTTT
NA	TRBD1	TRBV27	TRBJ2-3	CASSQDRDKTDTQYF	TGTGCCAGCAGCCAGGACAGGGATAAGACAGATACGCAGTATTTT
NA	TRBD2	TRBV5-6	TRBJ2-1	CASSLQLAGGLNEQFF	TGTGCCAGCAGCTTGCAACTAGCGGGAGGGCTCAATGAGCAGTTCTTC
many	NA	TRBV2	TRBJ1-3	CASSEAPRFGNTIYF	TGTGCCAGCAGTGAAGCCCCCAGGTTCGGAAACACCATATATTTT
NA	TRBD2	TRBV4-1	TRBJ2-7	CASSPLAGVRYEQYF	TGCGCCAGCAGCCCCTTAGCGGGAGTTCGATACGAGCAGTACTTC
NA	TRBD2	TRBV27	TRBJ2-1	CASSLSSGGYNEQFF	TGTGCCAGCAGTTTAAGTAGCGGGGGCTACAATGAGCAGTTCTTC
few	TRBD2	TRBV6-4	TRBJ2-2	CASSQTSGTGELFF	TGTGCCAGCAGTCAGACTAGCGGGACCGGGGAGCTGTTTTTT
NA	TRBD1	TRBV27	TRBJ1-6	CASSTQGSYSPLHF	TGTGCCAGCAGCACACAGGGGTCCTACTCACCCCTCCACTTT
NA	TRBD1	TRBV19	TRBJ1-4	CASSWQGAGEKLFF	TGTGCCAGTAGCTGGCAGGGGGCGGGCGAAAAACTGTTTTTT
NA	NA	TRBV5-5	TRBJ2-5	CASSPRGWETQYF	TGTGCCAGCAGCCCCCGGGGGTGGGAGACCCAGTACTTC
NA	NA	TRBV6-9	TRBJ2-7	CASSYSQGTYEQYF	TGTGCCAGCAGTTACTCGCAGGGGACTTACGAGCAGTACTTC
NA	TRBD1	TRBV5-4	TRBJ2-2	CASSSGQDRGELFF	TGTGCCAGCAGCTCTGGACAGGATCGAGGGGAGCTGTTTTTT
few	NA	TRBV7-2	TRBJ1-2	CASSPDTNYGYTF	TGTGCCAGCAGCCCTGACACAAACTATGGCTACACCTTC
NA	NA	TRBV21-1	TRBJ2-7	CASSTVADAASYEQYF	TGTGCCAGCAGCACGGTGGCGGACGCGGCTTCCTACGAGCAGTACTTC
NA	NA	TRBV11-2	TRBJ1-1	CASSLDLGRTEAFF	TGTGCCAGCAGCTTAGATCTGGGAAGAACTGAAGCTTTCTTT
once	NA	TRBV27	TRBJ1-5	CASSFSTVSVRPQHF	TGTGCCAGCAGTTTCTCAACAGTGAGCGTTAGGCCCCAGCATTTT
NA	NA	TRBV5-4	TRBJ1-5	CASSPDPLNQPQHF	TGTGCCAGCAGCCCCGACCCTCTTAATCAGCCCCAGCATTTT
NA	NA	TRBV2	TRBJ1-2	CASRPLGGADGYTF	TGTGCCAGCAGGCCCCTGGGGGGGGCAGATGGCTACACCTTC
NA	NA	TRBV10-2	TRBJ2-1	CASSEQGSSYNEQFF	TGCGCCAGCAGTGAGCAGGGGAGCTCCTACAATGAGCAGTTCTTC
NA	NA	TRBV7-9	TRBJ1-2	CASTPYGEGVLGYTF	TGTGCCAGCACCCCTTATGGCGAAGGCGTCTTAGGCTACACCTTC
NA	NA	TRBV5-1	TRBJ2-6	CASSWGSGANVLTF	TGCGCCAGCAGCTGGGGCTCTGGGGCCAACGTCCTGACTTTC
once	NA	TRBV9	TRBJ2-2	CASSATSGIERELFF	TGTGCCAGCAGCGCGACCTCAGGGATAGAAAGGGAGCTGTTTTTT
NA	NA	TRBV15	TRBJ1-1	CATSRGQRETEAFF	TGTGCCACCAGCAGGGGGCAGAGGGAAACTGAAGCTTTCTTT
many	NA	TRBV30	TRBJ2-7	CAWSVGPYEQYF	TGTGCCTGGAGTGTGGGTCCCTACGAGCAGTACTTC
NA	TRBD1	TRBV7-3	TRBJ1-1	CASSLGVRGQTEAFF	TGTGCCAGCAGCTTAGGTGTCAGGGGGCAGACTGAAGCTTTCTTT
NA	NA	TRBV19	TRBJ1-1	CASSIQGGTEAFF	TGTGCCAGTAGTATCCAGGGTGGCACTGAAGCTTTCTTT
NA	TRBD1	TRBV6-1	TRBJ1-2	CASSESETGVRGYTF	TGTGCCAGCAGTGAATCCGAGACAGGGGTACGTGGCTACACCTTC
NA	NA	TRBV28	TRBJ1-2	CASSLSNYGYTF	TGTGCCAGCAGTTTAAGTAATTACGGCTACACCTTC
NA	NA	TRBV19	TRBJ2-2	CASSPTYGGLSSGELFF	TGTGCCAGTAGTCCAACGTACGGGGGGCTAAGCTCCGGGGAGCTGTTTTTT